The count of the clone carrying this T cell receptor beta chain is one. Using immunoSEQ multiplex PCR, the repertoire was profiled, and TCRdb retains in-frame clones only, with some absent. Among 700,000 to 750,000 clones listed, 80% to 90% were seen once. These data originate in a study of shared T cell receptors in the human thymus. The germline gives CDR1 LGHNA, CDR2 YNFKEQ. V gave up 0 bases and J gave up 3 bases, with 9 bases separating them. The CDR3 contains 14 residues. These sequences were also reported in another study, on human thymus T cells. That report notes: Gene usage for V and J segments appeared biased in thymic and blood repertoires. Related work found strong thymic repertoire overlap between unrelated individuals.

The sequence derives from a girl under three years old with a congenital heart defect. V and J are TRBV4-2 and TRBJ2-7; no clear D gene. The sequenced sample was thymocytes. The CDR3 spells CASSQDFIRYEQYF. CDR3 DNA: TGTGCCAGCAGCCAAGATTTTATTCGCTACGAGCAGTACTTC.